What follows is one TCR beta chain and its context. Its antigen is not known. In every sequencing run, more than 200 million TCR-beta sequences were generated from 15-18 subjects. TCRdb recomputed calls from the 5' RACE reads with MiXCR, one row per CDR3 protein. This table has 25,000 to 35,000 distinct CDR3 sequences, roughly 14% appearing once. The sample belongs to a study of neurological immune-mediated disorders. Trimming pared 1 base from V and 1 base from J, leaving 11 bases between. The germline gives CDR1 KGHSH, CDR2 LQKENI. This CDR3 has 16 residues. Study outcomes and limitations: None of the CDR3 amino acid sequences found in expanded clones was shared across subjects. This suggests that the TCR-beta repertoires were private in all groups.

This sample's time point: technical triplicate 2. V usage is TRBV18 and J usage is TRBJ1-3, with a possible D match to TRBD1 (5 bases). Sequenced sample: CD4+ T cells from blood. This TCR was sampled from a female donor with HTLV-1-associated myelopathy (HAM/TSP). For the CDR3, the DNA is TGTGCCAGCTCACCACTTCAGGGCATATCTGGAAACACCATATATTTT. Its translation is CASSPLQGISGNTIYF.